This TCR beta chain was obtained from a study of T cell repertoires in cytomegalovirus infection. The CDR3 extends over 12 amino acids. Germline V lookup: CDR1 SQVTM, CDR2 ANQGSEA. The V gene lost 4 bases and the J gene lost 1 base, with 7 bases spanning the gap. In this sample, this clonotype turned up a few times. TCRdb redid the calling of the reads with MiXCR, one entry per CDR3 protein. The repertoire has 200,000 to 300,000 distinct CDR3 sequences, about an eighth of them found once; the top ten carry 8.8%. The sequence was collected from a human donor in good health (CMV status not recorded). Some clones in this sample may be carry-over from other donors' samples. The sequencing input was PBMCs. The chain is built from TRBV29-1 and TRBJ1-1; D call uncertain. The CDR3 loop reads CSVVPTNTEAFF. The CDR3, as DNA: TGCAGCGTTGTTCCTACGAACACTGAAGCTTTCTTT.